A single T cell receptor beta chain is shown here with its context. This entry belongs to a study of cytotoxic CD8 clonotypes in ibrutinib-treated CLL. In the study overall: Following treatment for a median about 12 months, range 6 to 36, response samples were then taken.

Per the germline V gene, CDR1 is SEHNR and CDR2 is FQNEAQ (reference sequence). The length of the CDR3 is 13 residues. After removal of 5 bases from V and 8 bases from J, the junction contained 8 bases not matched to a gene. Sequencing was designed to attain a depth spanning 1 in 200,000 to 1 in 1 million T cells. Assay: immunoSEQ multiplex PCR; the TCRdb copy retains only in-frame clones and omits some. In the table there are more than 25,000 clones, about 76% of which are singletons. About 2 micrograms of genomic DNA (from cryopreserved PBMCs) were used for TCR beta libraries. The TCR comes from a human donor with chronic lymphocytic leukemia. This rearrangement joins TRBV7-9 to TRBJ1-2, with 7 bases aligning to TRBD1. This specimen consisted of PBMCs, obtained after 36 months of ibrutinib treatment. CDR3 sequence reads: CASSTSTGQGYTF. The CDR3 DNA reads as TGTGCCAGCAGCACTTCGACAGGGCAAGGCTACACCTTC.